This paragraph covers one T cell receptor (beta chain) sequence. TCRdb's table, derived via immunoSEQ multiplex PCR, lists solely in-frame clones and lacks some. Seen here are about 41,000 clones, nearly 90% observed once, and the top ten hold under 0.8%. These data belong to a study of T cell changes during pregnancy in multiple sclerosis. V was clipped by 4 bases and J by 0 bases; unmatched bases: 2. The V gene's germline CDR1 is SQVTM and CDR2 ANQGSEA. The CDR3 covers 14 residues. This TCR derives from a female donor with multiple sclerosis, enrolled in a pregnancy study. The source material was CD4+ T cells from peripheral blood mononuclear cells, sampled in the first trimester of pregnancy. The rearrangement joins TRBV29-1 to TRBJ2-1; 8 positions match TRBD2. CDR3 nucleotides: TGCAGCGTTGCCGGGAGGGTCTCCTACAATGAGCAGTTCTTC. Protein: CSVAGRVSYNEQFF.